This passage covers 19 T cell receptor beta chains from one sample sequenced in a study of cytomegalovirus exposure and HLA in healthy donors. 13 Jbeta primers and 60 Vbeta primers were used for the PCR. TCRdb's copy holds only in-frame clones and misses some; the assay was immunoSEQ multiplex PCR. This sample yields around 82,000 clones, of which around 81% are seen a single time; about 5.5% belongs to the top ten. Sequencing input: PBMCs. These receptors came from a male donor in good health and CMV-seropositive.

This clone has only a few counts. The V gene is TRBV4-1, the J gene TRBJ2-1, with 8 bases identical to TRBD2. Germline CDR1 is MGHRA and CDR2 is YSYEKL. This CDR3 is built from 13 residues. The ends lost 2 bases at V and 16 bases at J; junction bases unmatched: 10. CDR3 protein: CASSQSIAGTPFF. The CDR3 DNA reads as TGCGCCAGCAGCCAATCCATAGCGGGGACCCCTTTCTTC.

The genes are TRBV11-2 and TRBJ2-3; TRBD2 matches 13 bases. The CDR3 runs to 17 residues. Looked up from germline, CDR1 is SGHAT and CDR2 is FQNNGV. The V segment lost 5 bases and the J segment 0 bases; nucleotides outside the gene matches: 5. The CDR3 loop is CASSLGTSGASTDTQYF. In nucleotides, the CDR3 is TGTGCCAGCAGCCTCGGGACTAGCGGGGCTAGCACAGATACGCAGTATTTT. Full variable domain (outside the CDR3, taken from reference TRBV11-2 and TRBJ2-3): EAGVAQSPRYKIIEKRQSVAFWCNPISGHATLYWYQQILGQGPKLLIQFQNNGVVDDSQLPKDRFSAERLKGVDSTLKIQPAKLEDSAVYLCASSLGTSGASTDTQYFGPGTRLTVL.

In its sample, this clone was seen a few times. The gene calls are TRBV6-6 and TRBJ1-2, with D possibly TRBD1 on 6 matching bases. V was clipped by 4 bases and J by 4 bases, with 13 bases between them. This CDR3 spans 14 amino acids. CDR1 is MNHNY and CDR2 is SVGAGI in the germline V gene (reference sequence). The CDR3 reads CASSLGDTGYGYTF. CDR3 in DNA: TGTGCCAGCAGTTTAGGGGACACCGGCTATGGCTACACCTTC.

This clone was counted only a few times. The V and J genes are TRBV5-4 and TRBJ1-5; 9 bases match TRBD1. The J segment lost 2 bases and the V segment lost 3 bases, leaving 12 bases of the junction unmatched. The CDR3 totals 18 residues. Germline CDR1 reads SGHNT; CDR2 reads YYREEE (reference sequence). CDR3 coding DNA: TGTGCCAGCAGCTCGCCGGGACAGGGTGAACGTGGCAATCAGCCCCAGCATTTT. It yields the protein CASSSPGQGERGNQPQHF. The whole variable domain, remainder taken from reference TRBV5-4 and TRBJ1-5, is ETGVTQSPTHLIKTRGQQVTLRCSSQSGHNTVSWYQQALGQGPQFIFQYYREEENGRGNFPPRFSGLQFPNYSSELNVNALELDDSALYLCASSSPGQGERGNQPQHFGDGTRLSIL.

The rearrangement uses TRBV6-5 and TRBJ2-4; no clear D gene. This CDR3 contains 12 residues. Trimming pared 7 bases from V and 5 bases from J, leaving 9 bases between. The V gene's germline CDR1 is MNHEY and CDR2 SVGAGI. The CDR3 sequence: CASTSEENIQYF. DNA of the CDR3: TGTGCCAGCACCAGCGAAGAAAACATTCAGTACTTC.

V gene TRBV9 combines with J gene TRBJ1-3; D unresolved. Trimming took off 4 bases at V and 7 bases at J, with 12 bases between the two ends. Germline-derived CDR1 and CDR2 are SGDLS and YYNGEE. This CDR3 region has 13 residues. CDR3 protein: CASSPASRNTIYF. The CDR3 nucleotides read TGTGCCAGCAGCCCTGCCTCGAGGAACACCATATATTTT.

The chain links TRBV4-1 to TRBJ2-2; 7 positions agree with TRBD1. V was pared by 1 base and J by 4 bases, with 3 bases of the junction left unmatched. This CDR3 region has 15 residues. CDR1 is MGHRA, CDR2 YSYEKL, per germline. The CDR3 bases are TGCGCCAGCAGCCAAGCTACAGGGGTCACCGGGGAGCTGTTTTTT. Its translation is CASSQATGVTGELFF.

The V and J genes are TRBV6-5 and TRBJ1-2; 11 positions agree with TRBD1. V shed 2 bases and J 7 bases; nucleotides not matched to a gene: 3. The CDR3 has 14 residues. Germline V CDR1 and CDR2: MNHEY, SVGAGI. CDR3 nucleotides: TGTGCCAGCAGTTACGGACAGGGGGCGTTTGGCTACACCTTC. Amino acids: CASSYGQGAFGYTF.

This clone was picked up one time. The gene calls are TRBV2 and TRBJ2-7, with D perhaps matching TRBD1 (7 bases). V lost 5 bases, J lost 6 bases, and 11 bases lay in between. The CDR3 is 12 amino acids. Germline V gives CDR1 SNHLY, CDR2 FYNNEI. CDR3 residues: CASSPQGGEQYF. CDR3 in DNA: TGTGCCAGCAGTCCTCAGGGGGGCGAGCAGTACTTC.

The rearrangement links TRBV10-3 to TRBJ1-5; D is unclear. The V end lost 4 bases, the J end lost 3 bases, and 7 bases lay between the germline ends. Germline V CDR1 and CDR2: ENHRY, SYGVKD. The CDR3 runs to 13 residues. The CDR3 sequence: CAISAGTNQPQHF. The CDR3 DNA sequence: TGTGCCATCAGTGCGGGAACCAATCAGCCCCAGCATTTT.

CDR3 sequence: CASSYVAGAGNEQYF. CDR3 in DNA: TGTGCCAGCAGTTACGTAGCGGGAGCCGGGAACGAGCAGTACTTC. The chain links TRBV28 to TRBJ2-7, with 9 nucleotides matching TRBD2. With V trimmed by 4 bases and J by 5 bases, 9 bases remained unmatched. CDR3 length equals 15 residues. Germline values: CDR1 MDHEN, CDR2 SYDVKM.

V is TRBV14 and J is TRBJ2-1; 8 bases are a match to TRBD2. CDR1 and CDR2 from the germline V gene are SGHDN and FVKESK. With 7 bases clipped from V and 2 bases from J, the junction kept 10 bases outside the gene matches. This CDR3 contains 16 residues. The CDR3: CASTPGREAPYNEQFF. In DNA form, the CDR3 reads TGTGCCAGCACCCCGGGGCGGGAGGCCCCCTACAATGAGCAGTTCTTC. The entire variable domain, with the rest obtained from reference TRBV14 and TRBJ2-1, is as follows: EAGVTQFPSHSVIEKGQTVTLRCDPISGHDNLYWYRRVMGKEIKFLLHFVKESKQDESGMPNNRFLAERTGGTYSTLKVQPAELEDSGVYFCASTPGREAPYNEQFFGPGTRLTVL.

This rearrangement joins TRBV27 to TRBJ1-2; the D gene is possibly TRBD1 (5 bases). The CDR3 spans 13 residues. The ends were cut back, 3 bases at V and 7 bases at J, with 12 bases in the middle. Germline CDR1 and CDR2: MNHEY and SMNVEV (reference sequence). The CDR3 sequence: CASSFRGFRGYTF. The CDR3 DNA sequence: TGTGCCAGCAGTTTTAGGGGATTTCGTGGCTACACCTTC.

CDR3 protein: CASSLKTGGITGELFF. For the CDR3, the DNA is TGTGCCAGCAGCTTGAAGACAGGGGGCATCACCGGGGAGCTGTTTTTT. The chain recombines TRBV5-5 with TRBJ2-2, with 10 nucleotides matching TRBD1. The CDR3 has 16 residues. Per germline, CDR1 SGHKS and CDR2 YYEKEE (reference sequence). After removal of 1 base from V and 4 bases from J, the junction contained 4 bases not matched to a gene.

A remark on this clone: At one boundary the junction diverges from the germline segment, which might be a read error. The rearrangement joins TRBV7-7 to TRBJ2-7; 11 bases are shared with TRBD2. Germline CDR1 and CDR2: SSHAT and FNYEAQ (reference sequence). The CDR3 loop spans 15 amino acids. The CDR3 here is CASSLVAGGIYEQYF. The CDR3 bases are TGTGCTAGCAGCTTAGTAGCGGGAGGGATCTACGAGCAGTACTTC.

The chain couples TRBV5-1 to TRBJ1-4, with 11 bases aligning to TRBD1. Germline-derived CDR1 and CDR2 are SGHRS and YFSETQ. V gave up 4 bases and J gave up 7 bases; unmatched junction bases: 9. CDR3 length: 16 residues. The CDR3 loop reads CASSPSSGTGGEKLFF. Here the CDR3 DNA reads TGCGCCAGCAGCCCCAGTTCCGGGACAGGGGGTGAAAAACTGTTTTTT.

This chain joins TRBV19 and TRBJ2-7, with TRBD1 matching over 9 bases. There are 15 residues in the CDR3. The germline gives CDR1 LNHDA, CDR2 SQIVND (reference sequence). V lost 3 bases to trimming and J lost 3 bases; unmatched junction nucleotides: 6. The CDR3: CASSIGQGLDYEQYF. Here the CDR3 DNA reads TGTGCCAGTAGTATCGGACAGGGGTTAGACTACGAGCAGTACTTC.

The chain joins TRBV5-1 to TRBJ2-7; weak D call: TRBD1 (5 bases). In germline, CDR1 is SGHRS, CDR2 YFSETQ. The CDR3 extends over 13 amino acids. Trimming shortened V by 2 bases and J by 5 bases, and 11 bases separated the two germline ends. In DNA, the CDR3 is TGCGCCAGCAGCTTTTCAGGGTTCAACGAGCAGTACTTC. This translates into CASSFSGFNEQYF.

This chain connects TRBV18 to TRBJ2-5; possible D gene TRBD1, 5 bases. The CDR3 is 16 residues long. Germline CDR1 KGHSH, CDR2 LQKENI. The V gene lost 1 base and the J gene lost 3 bases, with 15 bases spanning the gap. This CDR3 is CASSPRSPGWEETQYF. Written as DNA, the CDR3 is TGTGCCAGCTCACCACGAAGTCCAGGGTGGGAAGAGACCCAGTACTTC.